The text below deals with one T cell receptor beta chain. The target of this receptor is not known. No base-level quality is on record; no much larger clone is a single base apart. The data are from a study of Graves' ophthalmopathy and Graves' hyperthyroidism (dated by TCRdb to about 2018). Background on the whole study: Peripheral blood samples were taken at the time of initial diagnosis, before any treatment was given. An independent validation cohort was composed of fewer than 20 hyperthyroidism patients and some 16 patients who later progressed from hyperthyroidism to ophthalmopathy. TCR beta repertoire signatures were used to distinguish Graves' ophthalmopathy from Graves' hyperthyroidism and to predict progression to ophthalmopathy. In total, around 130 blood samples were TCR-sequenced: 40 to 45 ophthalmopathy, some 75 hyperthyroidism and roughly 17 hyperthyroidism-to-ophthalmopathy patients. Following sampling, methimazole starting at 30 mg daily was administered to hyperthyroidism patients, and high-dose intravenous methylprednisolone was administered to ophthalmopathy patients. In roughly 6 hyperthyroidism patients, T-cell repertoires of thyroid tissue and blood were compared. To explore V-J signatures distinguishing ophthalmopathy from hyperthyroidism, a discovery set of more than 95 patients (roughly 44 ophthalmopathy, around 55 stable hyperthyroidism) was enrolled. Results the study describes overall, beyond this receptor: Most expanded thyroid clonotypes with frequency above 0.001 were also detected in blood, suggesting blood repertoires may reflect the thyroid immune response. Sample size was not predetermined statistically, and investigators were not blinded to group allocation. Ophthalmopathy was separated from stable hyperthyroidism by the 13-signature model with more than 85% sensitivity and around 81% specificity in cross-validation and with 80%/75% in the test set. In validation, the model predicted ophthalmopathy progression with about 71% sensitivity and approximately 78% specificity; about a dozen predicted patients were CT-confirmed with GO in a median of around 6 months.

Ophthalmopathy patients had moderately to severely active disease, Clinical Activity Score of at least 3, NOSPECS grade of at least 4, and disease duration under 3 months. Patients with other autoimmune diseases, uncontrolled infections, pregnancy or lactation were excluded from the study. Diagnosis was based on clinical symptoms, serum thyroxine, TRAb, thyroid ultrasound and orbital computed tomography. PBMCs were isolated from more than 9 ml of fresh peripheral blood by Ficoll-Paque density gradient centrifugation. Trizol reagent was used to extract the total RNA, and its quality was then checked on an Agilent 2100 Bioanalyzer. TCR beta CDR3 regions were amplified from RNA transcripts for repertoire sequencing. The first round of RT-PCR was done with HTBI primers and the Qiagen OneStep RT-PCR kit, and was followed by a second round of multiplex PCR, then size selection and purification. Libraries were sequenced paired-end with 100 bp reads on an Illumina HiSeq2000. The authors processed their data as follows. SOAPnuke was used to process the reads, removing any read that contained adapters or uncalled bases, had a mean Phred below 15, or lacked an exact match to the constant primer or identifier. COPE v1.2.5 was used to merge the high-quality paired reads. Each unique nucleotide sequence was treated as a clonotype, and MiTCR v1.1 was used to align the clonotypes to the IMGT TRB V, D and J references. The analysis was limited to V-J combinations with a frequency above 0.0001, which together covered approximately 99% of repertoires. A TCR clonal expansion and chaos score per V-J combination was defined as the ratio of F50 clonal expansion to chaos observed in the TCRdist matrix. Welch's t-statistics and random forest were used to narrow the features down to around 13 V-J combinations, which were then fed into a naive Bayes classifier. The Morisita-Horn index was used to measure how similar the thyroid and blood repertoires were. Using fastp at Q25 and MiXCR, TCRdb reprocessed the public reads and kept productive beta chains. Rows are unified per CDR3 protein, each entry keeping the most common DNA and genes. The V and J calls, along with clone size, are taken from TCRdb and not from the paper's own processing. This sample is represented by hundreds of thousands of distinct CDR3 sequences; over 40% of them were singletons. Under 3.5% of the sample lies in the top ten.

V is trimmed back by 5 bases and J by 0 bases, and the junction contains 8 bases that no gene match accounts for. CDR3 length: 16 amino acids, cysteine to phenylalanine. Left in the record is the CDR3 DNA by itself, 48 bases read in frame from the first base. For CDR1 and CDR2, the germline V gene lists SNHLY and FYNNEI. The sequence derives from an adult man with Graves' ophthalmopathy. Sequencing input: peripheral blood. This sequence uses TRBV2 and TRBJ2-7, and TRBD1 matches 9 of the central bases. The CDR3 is CASSPRTGEVSYEQYF. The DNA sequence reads TGTGCCAGCAGTCCCCGGACAGGGGAAGTCTCCTACGAGCAGTACTTC.